This TCR beta chain was recorded in a study of blood T cell repertoires in COVID-19. As for the study in general: Samples representing acute and convalescent COVID-19 were sourced from the United States, Italy and Spain. Sample material is recorded as cDNA or gDNA derived from T cells, B-cell-depleted T cells, or PBMCs.

This CDR3 contains 16 residues. In the original analysis: Quantification of nucleated cells was approximated via reference gene primer amplification. Here immunoSEQ multiplex PCR was the method, and the copy in TCRdb shows in-frame clones only, minus some. V and J calls and clone size follow that table, whereas D and trimming were derived from the DNA. This sample carries over 250,000 clones, 85% of them seen once, and the ten largest clones take roughly 14%. The source is a human donor in a cohort sampled during active COVID-19. Sequencing was carried out using peripheral blood. The chain is built from TRBV12-1 and TRBJ2-1; no DNA check was done on the table's D call, TRBD1. TRBV12-1 is a pseudogene locus. The CDR3 bases are TGTGCCAGCAGCTTTGCGCGTTTGACAGTCTACAATGAGCAGTTCTTC. Amino acid sequence: CASSFARLTVYNEQFF.